This T cell receptor beta chain was documented in a study of CD8 T cells in Susac syndrome. Whole-study findings and limits: The total CD8+ repertoires contained around 15 Susac-specific public clones, and the CD8+ TEMRA repertoires contained four to six.

With random hexamers, about 0.5 to 1 ug RNA was reverse transcribed. Via MiXCR, TCRdb re-called the immunoSEQ multiplex PCR reads, giving one row per CDR3 protein. This table has around 130,000 distinct CDR3 sequences, about 93% appearing once. With respect to this clonotype: Its antigen remains unidentified.

The CDR3 is made up of 12 amino acids. Germline CDR1 and CDR2: SQVTM and ANQGSEA. The germline V and J ends were trimmed by 6 bases and 3 bases, with 9 bases remaining between them. TCR beta was sequenced from blood CD8+ and CD4+ T cells. The sequencing input was CD8+ T cells from PBMCs. V is TRBV29-1 and J is TRBJ1-3, with D unresolved. The clonotype originates from a human donor with Susac syndrome. In DNA, the CDR3 is TGCAGCGTCGGACGGAGTGGAAACACCATATATTTT. This encodes CSVGRSGNTIYF.